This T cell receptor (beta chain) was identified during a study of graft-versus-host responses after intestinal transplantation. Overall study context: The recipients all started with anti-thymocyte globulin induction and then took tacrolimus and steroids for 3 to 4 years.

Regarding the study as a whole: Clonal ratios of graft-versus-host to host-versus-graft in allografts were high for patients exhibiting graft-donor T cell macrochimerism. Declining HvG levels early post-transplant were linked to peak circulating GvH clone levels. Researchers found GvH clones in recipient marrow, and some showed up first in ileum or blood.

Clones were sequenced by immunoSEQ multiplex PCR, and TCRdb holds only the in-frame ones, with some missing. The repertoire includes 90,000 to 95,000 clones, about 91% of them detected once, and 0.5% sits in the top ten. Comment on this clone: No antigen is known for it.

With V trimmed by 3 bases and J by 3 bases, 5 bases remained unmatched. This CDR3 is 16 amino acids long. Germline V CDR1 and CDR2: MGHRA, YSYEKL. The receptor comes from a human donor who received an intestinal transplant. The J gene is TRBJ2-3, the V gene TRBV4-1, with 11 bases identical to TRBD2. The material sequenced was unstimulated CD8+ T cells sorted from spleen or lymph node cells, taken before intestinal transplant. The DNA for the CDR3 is TGCGCCAGCAGCCACCCCGGGACTAGCGGAACAGATACGCAGTATTTT. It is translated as CASSHPGTSGTDTQYF.